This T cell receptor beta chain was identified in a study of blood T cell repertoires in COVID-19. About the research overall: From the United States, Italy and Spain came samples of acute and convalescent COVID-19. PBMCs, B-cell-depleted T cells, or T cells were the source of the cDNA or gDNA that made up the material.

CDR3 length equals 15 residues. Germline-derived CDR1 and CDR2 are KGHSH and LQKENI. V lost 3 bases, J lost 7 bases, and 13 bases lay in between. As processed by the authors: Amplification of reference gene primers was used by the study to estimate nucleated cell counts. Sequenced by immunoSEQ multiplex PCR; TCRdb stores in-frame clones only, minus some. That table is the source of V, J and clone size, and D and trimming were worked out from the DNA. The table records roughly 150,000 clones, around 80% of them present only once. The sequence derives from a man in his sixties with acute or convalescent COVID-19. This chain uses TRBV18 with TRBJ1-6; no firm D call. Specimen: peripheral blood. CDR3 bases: TGTGCCAGCTCACCCCCGGTGACCGGGAATTCACCCCTCCACTTT. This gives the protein CASSPPVTGNSPLHF.